Shown below are 10 T cell receptor beta chains from a single sample sequenced in a study of blood T cell repertoires in COVID-19. Sequenced by immunoSEQ multiplex PCR; TCRdb stores in-frame clones only, minus some. This sample yields 250,000 to 300,000 clones, of which around 80% are seen a single time; 3.5% to 5% belongs to the top ten. Input material: PBMCs or T cells enriched from blood (not recorded which). These receptors were taken from a man aged 25 to 45 with acute COVID-19.

This clone was seen a single time. This chain uses TRBV15 with TRBJ2-5, with D possibly being TRBD1 (5 bases). CDR3 size: 14 residues. Germline CDR1 LNHNV, CDR2 YYDKDF (reference sequence). Between the trimmed V and J ends, which lost 8 bases and 3 bases, there was a span of 16 bases. CDR3 region: CATRRQTMEETQYF. DNA for the CDR3: TGTGCCACCCGGCGACAGACCATGGAAGAGACCCAGTACTTC.

J is TRBJ1-1 and V is TRBV16; D is unresolved. CDR1 is KGHSY and CDR2 is FQNENV in the germline V gene. The CDR3 is 15 amino acids. V lost 0 bases, J lost 1 base, and 9 bases lay in between. CDR3 amino acids: CASSQSSRKNTEAFF. The DNA of the CDR3 is TGTGCCAGCAGCCAATCTTCCAGGAAGAACACTGAAGCTTTCTTT.

V is TRBV2 and J is TRBJ1-6, with a weak D call TRBD1 (5 bases). CDR1 and CDR2 (germline): SNHLY, FYNNEI. V was shortened by 7 bases and J by 10 bases, with 17 bases between the two germline ends. This CDR3 is 14 amino acids long. The CDR3 protein is CASTKSREESPLHF. The CDR3 nucleotides read TGTGCCAGCACGAAAAGCAGGGAAGAATCACCCCTCCACTTT. The full variable domain, completed using reference TRBV2 and TRBJ1-6, is EPEVTQTPSHQVTQMGQEVILRCVPISNHLYFYWYRQILGQKVEFLVSFYNNEISEKSEIFDDQFSVERPDGSNFTLKIRSTKLEDSAMYFCASTKSREESPLHFGNGTRLTVT.

The rearrangement uses TRBV2 and TRBJ1-3; D might be TRBD1 (5 bases). The CDR3 loop spans 14 amino acids. Germline assignment: CDR1 SNHLY and CDR2 FYNNEI. The V gene lost 4 bases and the J gene lost 1 base, with 8 bases spanning the gap. DNA for the CDR3: TGTGCCAGCAGTGGACAGACTTCTGGAAACACCATATATTTT. Protein product: CASSGQTSGNTIYF.

The chain uses TRBV7-2 and TRBJ2-2, with D unclear. The germline gives CDR1 SGHTA, CDR2 FQGNSA. Trimming shortened V by 5 bases and J by 5 bases, and 9 bases separated the two germline ends. This CDR3 contains 13 residues. The CDR3 loop is CASSPRSTGELFF. The DNA for the CDR3 is TGTGCCAGCAGCCCCCGCAGTACCGGGGAGCTGTTTTTT.

This rearrangement joins TRBV19 to TRBJ2-1; 12 bases map to TRBD2. CDR1 is LNHDA and CDR2 is SQIVND in the germline V gene (reference sequence). J lost 6 bases, V lost 6 bases, and 12 bases had no gene match. This CDR3 has 17 residues. This CDR3 is CASRKTSGGPLSNEQFF. CDR3 sequence (DNA): TGTGCCAGTAGGAAAACTAGCGGGGGGCCCCTTTCCAATGAGCAGTTCTTC.

The table lists this clone with a few counts. The rearrangement joins TRBV4-1 to TRBJ2-1; 12 nucleotides align to TRBD2. The CDR3 loop spans 15 amino acids. Germline trimming cut 5 bases from V and 9 bases from J; bases unmatched to any gene: 8. The germline V gene has CDR1 MGHRA and CDR2 YSYEKL. The DNA for the CDR3 is TGCGCCAGCAGCGGGCCTAGCGGGGGGGTTAGTGAGCAGTTCTTC. This translates into CASSGPSGGVSEQFF.

Regarding this clone: The junction differs from germline at one of its ends, possibly a read error. The rearrangement uses TRBV5-1 and TRBJ2-1, with a tentative D call TRBD1 (9 bases). Per the germline V gene, CDR1 is SGHRS and CDR2 is YFSETQ. The CDR3 is 11 amino acids. DNA of the CDR3: TGTGCCAGCAGCGGGGGACAGGGTGCGTTCTTC. It is translated as CASSGGQGAFF.

A remark on this clone: At one boundary the junction diverges from the germline segment, which might be a read error. The chain couples TRBV7-7 to TRBJ1-3; tentatively, D is TRBD1 (5 bases). The CDR3 covers 15 residues. In germline, CDR1 is SSHAT, CDR2 FNYEAQ (reference sequence). CDR3 sequence: CASSSGPGPGNTIYF. The DNA of the CDR3 is TGTGCTAGCAGCTCAGGGCCAGGGCCTGGAAACACCATATATTTT.

The V gene is TRBV6-5, the J gene TRBJ1-2; tentative D call: TRBD1 (6 bases). This CDR3 is 15 amino acids long. Germline V CDR1 and CDR2: MNHEY, SVGAGI. V was cut by 6 bases and J by 4 bases, with 18 bases left in between. CDR3 amino acids: CASRREKGEVYGYTF. The CDR3 DNA is TGTGCCAGCAGAAGGGAAAAGGGGGAAGTCTATGGCTACACCTTC.